This paragraph reports one TCR beta chain. Its specificity is not known. CDR3 length: 15 amino acids. Germline-derived CDR1 and CDR2 are SGHTA and FQGNSA. V lost 5 bases to trimming and J lost 5 bases; unmatched junction nucleotides: 9. These data originate in a study of a mutant IDH1 vaccine in newly diagnosed glioma. Whole-study context: Radiotherapy alone preceded vaccination by 4-6 weeks; alternatively, vaccination started with temozolomide cycles. The sex distribution of treated patients was 62.5% male and roughly 40% female, with a mean age of roughly 40 years. Most patients had radiochemotherapy with temozolomide before enrollment; others had one alone.

Sequenced by immunoSEQ multiplex PCR; TCRdb stores in-frame clones only, minus some. The top ten clones hold roughly 5% of a sample with 44,000 or so clones, approximately 81% of them seen once. Documented time point: week 35, safety follow-up. Each dose delivered 300 ug of mutant IDH1 20-mer peptide subcutaneously with imiquimod. The clonotype originates from a middle-aged woman with glioma. Some clones in this sample may be carry-over from other donors' samples. This chain links TRBV7-2 with TRBJ2-5, with 9 bases lining up with TRBD1. Sequences were derived from PBMCs, sampled from a glioma patient whose treatment included an IDH1 peptide vaccine. The CDR3 reads CASSAPGQGGETQYF. The CDR3 DNA reads TGTGCCAGCAGCGCCCCGGGACAGGGTGGGGAGACCCAGTACTTC.